This TCR beta chain appears in the sequencing data of a study of control samples from healthy donors and cancer patients. Germline loops: CDR1 SGHTA, CDR2 FQGNSA. This CDR3 spans 13 amino acids. The germline V and J ends were trimmed by 5 bases and 4 bases, with 12 bases remaining between them. TCRdb's copy holds only in-frame clones and misses some; the assay was immunoSEQ multiplex PCR. The table lists about 60,000 clones, about 82% of them singletons. The receptor's source is a man aged 40-49 years in good health. The sample comprised blood. This rearrangement joins TRBV7-2 to TRBJ2-7; D not certain. CDR3 region: CASSPSSGYEQYF. In DNA form, the CDR3 reads TGTGCCAGCAGCCCCTCATCGGGTTACGAGCAGTACTTC. Based on the CDR3 plus reference TRBV7-2 and TRBJ2-7, the full variable domain is GAGVSQSPSNKVTEKGKDVELRCDPISGHTALYWYRQSLGQGLEFLIYFQGNSAPDKSGLPSDRFSAERTGGSVSTLTIQRTQQEDSAVYLCASSPSSGYEQYFGPGTRLTVT.